This T cell receptor beta chain is from a study of blood T cells in healthy people across ages. A second PCR of about 7 to 12 cycles used a sample-barcoded 5' primer and a J-beta primer mix. MiXCR was run by TCRdb on the 5' RACE reads, yielding one entry per CDR3 protein. This table holds roughly 1.9 million distinct CDR3 sequences, around 42% found once. The CDR3 contains 14 residues. Germline lookup yields CDR1 MNHEY and CDR2 SVGAGI. Trimming removed 3 bases at V and 2 bases at J, with 11 bases between. The study drew donors from healthy Caucasian individuals in Russia aged roughly 6 to 100. Only a few counts were recorded for this clonotype.

The TCR comes from a human donor in good health. The V call is TRBV6-5, the J call TRBJ2-7; a possible D gene is TRBD1 (5 bases). The sequencing sample was made of blood. CDR3 nucleotides: TGTGCCAGCAGTTATTTTGACAGACCCTACGAGCAGTACTTC. It encodes CASSYFDRPYEQYF.